This T cell receptor beta chain stems from a study of T cell responses to AZD1222 COVID-19 vaccine. This table comes from immunoSEQ multiplex PCR, and its TCRdb copy is limited to in-frame clones, with some not included. The data contain about 190,000 clones, about 94% of them singletons. The sample consisted of peripheral blood, taken on day 0 of AZD1222 vaccination. The clonotype comes from an adult in good health.

The CDR3 here is CASSFGQGAGNEKLFF. In nucleotides, the CDR3 is TGCGCCAGCAGCTTCGGACAGGGGGCAGGTAATGAAAAACTGTTTTTT. The chain has TRBV5-1 and TRBJ1-4; 11 bases fit TRBD1. V lost 2 bases to trimming and J lost 4 bases; unmatched junction nucleotides: 4. The CDR3 loop spans 16 amino acids. Germline CDR1 reads SGHRS; CDR2 reads YFSETQ.